Given below is one T cell receptor beta chain in context. Using RNA transcripts as the source, TCR beta CDR3 regions were amplified. The HTBI set primed first-round TCR CDR3 RT-PCR. Via MiXCR, TCRdb re-called the multiplex PCR reads, giving one row per CDR3 protein. Counted here are around 340,000 distinct CDR3 sequences, approximately 18% occurring once; the ten biggest clones make up around 50%. Germline V gene data show CDR1 as MNHNS and CDR2 as SASEGT. This CDR3 has 14 residues. Trimming took 4 bases from V and 5 from J, leaving 14 bases between them. The source of the sample is a study of T cells in Graves' hyperthyroidism and ophthalmopathy.

The J gene is TRBJ1-1, the V gene TRBV6-1; D not certain. Sequences were obtained from blood. This clonotype originated in a woman aged 50 to 60 with Graves' hyperthyroidism. The CDR3 region is CASSGIRFGTEAFF. The CDR3 region has the DNA TGTGCCAGCAGTGGAATTCGCTTCGGGACTGAAGCTTTCTTT.